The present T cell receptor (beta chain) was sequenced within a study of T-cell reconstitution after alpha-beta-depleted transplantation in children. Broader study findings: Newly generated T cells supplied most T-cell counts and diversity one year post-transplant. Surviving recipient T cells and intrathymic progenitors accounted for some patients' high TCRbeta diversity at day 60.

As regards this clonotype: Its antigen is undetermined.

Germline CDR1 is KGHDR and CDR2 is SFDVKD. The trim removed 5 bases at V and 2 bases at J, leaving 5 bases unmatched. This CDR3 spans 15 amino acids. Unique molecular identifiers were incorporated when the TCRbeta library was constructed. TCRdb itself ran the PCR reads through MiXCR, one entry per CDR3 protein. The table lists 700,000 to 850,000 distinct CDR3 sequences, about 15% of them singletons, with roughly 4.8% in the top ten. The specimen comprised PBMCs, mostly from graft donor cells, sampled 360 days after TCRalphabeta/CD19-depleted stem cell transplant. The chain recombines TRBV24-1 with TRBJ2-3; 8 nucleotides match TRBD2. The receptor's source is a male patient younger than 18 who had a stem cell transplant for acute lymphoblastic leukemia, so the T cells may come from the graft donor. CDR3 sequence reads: CATSGLAGYTDTQYF. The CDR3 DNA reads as TGTGCCACCAGTGGTTTAGCGGGATACACAGATACGCAGTATTTT.